Listed below are T cell receptor beta chains from one sample, sequenced in a study of shared clonotypes between healthy human individuals. Assay: immunoSEQ multiplex PCR; the TCRdb copy retains only in-frame clones and omits some. The data contain around 700,000 clones, 72% of them singletons. Sequencing was carried out using memory CD4+ T cells sorted from blood. Receptors originate from a woman aged 30 to 39 in good health. The CDR3 runs from the conserved cysteine through the conserved F or W. The D gene is left open where the match is weak. A clone size is listed for some rows: how often the clone was seen (once, few, many), or a class if it is expanded.

size: few; J: TRBJ1-1; V: TRBV6-5; D: NA; DNA: TGTGCCAGCAGTTACTCGGGGCGGGAAGCTTTCTTT; CDR3: CASSYSGREAFF
size: NA; J: TRBJ2-2; V: TRBV30; D: NA; DNA: TGTGCCTGGAGTGTAGGGGCCAACACCGGGGAGCTGTTTTTT; CDR3: CAWSVGANTGELFF
size: few; J: TRBJ1-1; V: TRBV5-1; D: NA; DNA: TGCGCCAGCGGAGAAGATGGAAACACTGAAGCTTTCTTT; CDR3: CASGEDGNTEAFF
size: NA; J: TRBJ2-7; V: TRBV27; D: TRBD1; DNA: TGTGCCAGCAGTTTACGCCTGGACAGGGGGCAGTCCTACGAGCAGTACTTC; CDR3: CASSLRLDRGQSYEQYF
size: few; J: TRBJ1-2; V: TRBV23-1; D: NA; DNA: TGCGCCAGCAGTCATTTGTCAGGGGAACTCTATGGCACCTTC; CDR3: CASSHLSGELYGTF
size: few; J: TRBJ2-3; V: TRBV9; D: TRBD1; DNA: TGTGCCAGCAGCCCAACCGGGACAGGGTTTCGAGATACGCAGTATTTT; CDR3: CASSPTGTGFRDTQYF
size: NA; J: TRBJ1-3; V: TRBV30; D: TRBD1; DNA: TGTGCCCGTTCCACAGGGGTTAAGAACACCATATATTTT; CDR3: CARSTGVKNTIYF
size: NA; J: TRBJ1-2; V: TRBV28; D: TRBD1; DNA: TGTGCCAGCAGGACCGTCGGGACAGGTCCCATTTACACCTTC; CDR3: CASRTVGTGPIYTF
size: NA; J: TRBJ2-7; V: TRBV11-3; D: NA; DNA: TGTGCCAGCAGCTTAGGTTCGGCCTGGCCGTCGAACGAGCAGTACTTC; CDR3: CASSLGSAWPSNEQYF
size: NA; J: TRBJ1-1; V: TRBV25-1; D: NA; DNA: TGTGCCAGCAGCGAATTTGGGGCCCAGGATGTGAACACTGAAGCTTTCTTT; CDR3: CASSEFGAQDVNTEAFF
size: NA; J: TRBJ2-1; V: TRBV21-1; D: NA; DNA: TGTGCCAGCAGCAATGGTAGCGGCAATGAGCAGTTCTTC; CDR3: CASSNGSGNEQFF
size: few; J: TRBJ2-7; V: TRBV29-1; D: TRBD2; DNA: TGCAGCGTTGAAGGGACTAGCGGGAGTCGCTACGAGCAGTACTTC; CDR3: CSVEGTSGSRYEQYF
size: NA; J: TRBJ2-5; V: TRBV6-6; D: NA; DNA: TGTGCCAGCAGCCAGGAGGGGGAGACCCAGTACTTC; CDR3: CASSQEGETQYF
size: NA; J: TRBJ1-4; V: TRBV18; D: NA; DNA: TGTGCCAGCTCAACGGACAGCGCAACTAATGAAAAACTGTTTTTT; CDR3: CASSTDSATNEKLFF
size: NA; J: TRBJ2-1; V: TRBV5-1; D: NA; DNA: TGCGCCAGCAGCCCCCGGACTAGGGGGGCCGACAATGAGCAGTTCTTC; CDR3: CASSPRTRGADNEQFF
size: few; J: TRBJ2-1; V: TRBV25-1; D: NA; DNA: TGTGCCAGCAGTGAATCTACGGAGAATTACAATGAGCAGTTCTTC; CDR3: CASSESTENYNEQFF
size: NA; J: TRBJ2-7; V: TRBV28; D: TRBD2; DNA: TGTGCCAGCAGTCCCCCAGCGGGAGGGCCTAACGAGCAGTACTTC; CDR3: CASSPPAGGPNEQYF
size: NA; J: TRBJ2-1; V: TRBV7-3; D: NA; DNA: TGTGCCAGCAGCTTAAATCTACTTTCCGGAAATGAGCAGTTCTTC; CDR3: CASSLNLLSGNEQFF
size: NA; J: TRBJ2-1; V: TRBV28; D: NA; DNA: TGTGCCAGCAACCGATACAATGAGCAGTTCTTC; CDR3: CASNRYNEQFF
size: NA; J: TRBJ2-7; V: TRBV5-1; D: TRBD2; DNA: TGCGCCAGCAGGTCAGGACTAGCGGGACTTAGAGGAATAGAGCAGTACTTC; CDR3: CASRSGLAGLRGIEQYF
size: NA; J: TRBJ1-2; V: TRBV28; D: NA; DNA: TGTGCCAGGGATAGGGGATCAGGCTACACCTTC; CDR3: CARDRGSGYTF
size: NA; J: TRBJ2-2; V: TRBV19; D: TRBD2; DNA: TGTGCCAGTAATAGCGGGAGGAACACCGGGGAGCTGTTTTTT; CDR3: CASNSGRNTGELFF
size: NA; J: TRBJ2-7; V: TRBV5-1; D: TRBD2; DNA: TGCGCCAGCTGTCCCGGGACTAGCGGGAACGAGCAGTACTTC; CDR3: CASCPGTSGNEQYF
size: NA; J: TRBJ2-3; V: TRBV7-8; D: TRBD2; DNA: TGTGCCAGCAGGGGACTAGCGGGAGGGACAGATACGCAGTATTTT; CDR3: CASRGLAGGTDTQYF
size: NA; J: TRBJ1-1; V: TRBV6-5; D: TRBD1; DNA: TGTGCCAGCAGTTCTGGACAGGGGTGGACTGAAGCTTTCTTT; CDR3: CASSSGQGWTEAFF
size: NA; J: TRBJ1-2; V: TRBV4-1; D: TRBD1; DNA: TGCGCCAGCAGCAAAGGGGACAGCTCTAACTATGGCTACACCTTC; CDR3: CASSKGDSSNYGYTF
size: NA; J: TRBJ1-4; V: TRBV5-8; D: NA; DNA: TGTGCCAGCAGCTTTGGTCCAGGAGTGTTTTTT; CDR3: CASSFGPGVFF
size: NA; J: TRBJ1-1; V: TRBV19; D: NA; DNA: TGTGCCAGTCGAGACCCTGTCACTGAAGCTTTCTTT; CDR3: CASRDPVTEAFF
size: NA; J: TRBJ2-3; V: TRBV9; D: NA; DNA: TGTGCCAGCAGCGTAGCGGGAGACGACACAGATACGCAGTATTTT; CDR3: CASSVAGDDTDTQYF
size: NA; J: TRBJ2-7; V: TRBV25-1; D: TRBD1; DNA: TGTGCCAGCAGAGACAGGGGTTCCTACGAGCAGTACTTC; CDR3: CASRDRGSYEQYF
size: NA; J: TRBJ2-7; V: TRBV25-1; D: NA; DNA: TGTGCCAGCAGTGAATTAGGGGACGGGACGCGGCCGGAGCAGTACTTC; CDR3: CASSELGDGTRPEQYF
size: once; J: TRBJ2-7; V: TRBV28; D: NA; DNA: TGTGCCAGCAGTTCAGGGACACAAGTCTACGAGCAGTACTTC; CDR3: CASSSGTQVYEQYF
size: NA; J: TRBJ2-7; V: TRBV6-5; D: NA; DNA: TGTGCCAGCAGTTATTCCTTCGGCAGCGACCCCTACGAGCAGTACTTC; CDR3: CASSYSFGSDPYEQYF
size: NA; J: TRBJ1-1; V: TRBV10-3; D: NA; DNA: TGTGCCATCAGTGGGTCTGCGAACACTGAAGCTTTCTTT; CDR3: CAISGSANTEAFF
size: NA; J: TRBJ1-3; V: TRBV10-3; D: TRBD1; DNA: TGTGCCATCAGTGAGTCGTGGGACAGGGTCGGAAACACCATATATTTT; CDR3: CAISESWDRVGNTIYF
size: NA; J: TRBJ2-5; V: TRBV10-2; D: TRBD2; DNA: TGCGCCAGCAGTGAAACGGGAGGGCCTTTTGAGACCCAGTACTTC; CDR3: CASSETGGPFETQYF
size: NA; J: TRBJ2-2; V: TRBV6-1; D: TRBD1; DNA: TGTGCCAGCAAGACCGGGACAGGGTCGACCGGGGAGCTGTTTTTT; CDR3: CASKTGTGSTGELFF
size: NA; J: TRBJ2-3; V: TRBV25-1; D: TRBD2; DNA: TGTGCCAGCAGTGGGAAAGCGGGAGTCAGAGCAGATACGCAGTATTTT; CDR3: CASSGKAGVRADTQYF
size: NA; J: TRBJ2-2; V: TRBV29-1; D: TRBD1; DNA: TGCAGCGCCTACAGGGGGCCCACCGGGGAGCTGTTTTTT; CDR3: CSAYRGPTGELFF